A selection of T cell receptor beta chains follows, all from one sample in a study of cytomegalovirus exposure and HLA in healthy donors. Clones were read by immunoSEQ multiplex PCR, and TCRdb kept only the in-frame ones, dropping some. The sample contains some 100,000 clones, 75% to 85% of which appear only once. Sequenced input: PBMCs. The receptors stem from a woman aged 18-29 years in good health and CMV-seronegative. Each CDR3 is given with its conserved first and last residue.

V	J	CDR3
TRBV7-6	TRBJ2-7	CASSLGRTYEQYF
TRBV7-6	TRBJ2-1	CASRPIHGGAYNEQFF
TRBV5-1	TRBJ1-1	CASSFRQGGSDTEAFF
TRBV5-1	TRBJ1-1	CASSLVGGNTEAFF
TRBV23-1	TRBJ2-1	CASSQSTIRVSYNEQFF
TRBV7-6	TRBJ1-3	CASSKEGRWDTIYF
TRBV18	TRBJ2-5	CASSPALLEETQYF
TRBV10-3	TRBJ2-1	CAISGLAELSYNEQFF
TRBV4-3	TRBJ2-7	CASSRKGGSYEQYF
TRBV11-3	TRBJ2-1	CASSFRLGTYNEQFF
TRBV4-1	TRBJ2-5	CASSPGTTLLQETQYF
TRBV6-1	TRBJ2-3	CASNDGQAADTQYF
TRBV6-6	TRBJ1-2	CASSYIQGNYGYTF
TRBV5-1	TRBJ2-7	CASSARQPQTVYEQYF
TRBV4-3	TRBJ2-7	CASSQEGGPGGHSYEQYF
TRBV10-1	TRBJ2-7	CASSDQRSYEQYF
TRBV6-5	TRBJ1-1	CASNDILYTEAFF
TRBV5-4	TRBJ2-1	CASSLRAGGPDEQFF
TRBV7-8	TRBJ1-4	CASSSPIEKNEKLFF
TRBV7-6	TRBJ2-2	CASSLLRSGMNTGELFF
TRBV28	TRBJ1-6	CASMGRAPYNSPLHF
TRBV7-6	TRBJ1-5	CASSLASYGNQPQHF
TRBV6-1	TRBJ1-3	CASSERGHSGNTIYF
TRBV4-1	TRBJ2-7	CASSHAGDREPYEQYF
TRBV9	TRBJ2-3	CASSVRDSSTDTQYF
TRBV7-6	TRBJ2-5	CASSSGETQYF
TRBV7-2	TRBJ1-2	CASSLDMTGGLNYGYTF
TRBV2	TRBJ2-7	CASSGPGAAYEQYF
TRBV4-1	-	CASSQGPGEGYEQYF
TRBV6-5	TRBJ1-5	CASSYSMRNSNQPQHF
TRBV2	TRBJ2-7	CASSGTRSGVDYEQYF
TRBV7-2	TRBJ2-5	CASTRSGGETQYF
TRBV2	TRBJ1-2	CASIFSKPGGYTF
TRBV7-2	TRBJ1-2	CASSQGQGVVYGYTF
TRBV13	TRBJ2-1	CASSLGLNEQFF
TRBV4-2	TRBJ2-2	CASSQVTARGQVELFF
TRBV7-2	TRBJ2-7	CASSLIAENYEQYF
TRBV18	TRBJ1-4	CASSPRGQGINEKLFF
TRBV10-3	TRBJ1-1	CAISGGSDTEAFF
TRBV18	TRBJ1-2	CASSLSQENYGYTF
TRBV29-1	TRBJ1-2	CSGEEDYGYTF
TRBV21-1	TRBJ2-1	CASSKEVRLAGSSSYNEQFF